The sequence of this TCR beta chain was determined in a study of breast tumors, draining lymph nodes, adjacent tissues. Study-level results: Data fit most tumor T cells coming from lymph node, expanding in tumor.

TCRdb analysed the multiplex PCR reads with MiXCR anew, one entry per CDR3 protein. The sample has 30,000 to 40,000 distinct CDR3 sequences, over 30% seen once. Of note for this clonotype: Its specificity is unknown.

Looked up from germline, CDR1 is MNHNS and CDR2 is SASEGT. Losses at the gene ends were 6 bases for V and 5 bases for J; bases not matched to a gene: 10. This CDR3 has 16 amino acids. What was sequenced was breast tumor tissue. The chain uses TRBV6-1 and TRBJ2-5; 12 positions match TRBD2. This TCR came from a female donor with breast cancer. Some clones in this sample may be carry-over from other donors' samples. The CDR3 is CASSRRTSGIWETQYF. The CDR3 nucleotides read TGTGCCAGCAGCCGCCGGACTAGCGGGATTTGGGAGACCCAGTACTTC.